A single sample gave rise to the 27 T cell receptor beta chains below, sequenced in a study of patients and donors after allogeneic stem cell transplantation. TCRdb reanalysed the RT-PCR reads using MiXCR and keeps one entry per CDR3 protein. The sample yields over 400,000 distinct CDR3 sequences, 16% seen once. Sequencing was performed on blood, either unsorted or a sorted T cell fraction (not recorded which). Receptor source: a human donor who was either an allogeneic HSCT recipient or a stem cell or donor lymphocyte infusion donor (not recorded which). It is not recorded whose cells these are; they may come from a transplant donor.

This clonotype was counted only a few times. The rearrangement links TRBV11-2 to TRBJ2-3; D call uncertain. V was cut by 0 bases and J by 4 bases, with 8 bases left in between. Looked up from germline, CDR1 is SGHAT and CDR2 is FQNNGV. CDR3 size: 14 residues. The CDR3 loop reads CASSLEPTSDTQYF. CDR3 coding DNA: TGTGCCAGCAGCTTAGAGCCCACGTCAGATACGCAGTATTTT.

A few counts support this clonotype. In DNA, the CDR3 is TGTGCCAGCAGTGTTCCGGGACTAGTGTATTCATACAATGAGCAGTTCTTC. It yields the protein CASSVPGLVYSYNEQFF. The V call is TRBV28, the J call TRBJ2-1; 8 bases map to TRBD2. V trimming: 5 bases; J trimming: 4 bases; junction bases outside the gene matches: 13. Germline CDR1 is MDHEN and CDR2 is SYDVKM. The CDR3 covers 17 residues. Full variable domain (missing parts from reference TRBV28 and TRBJ2-1): DVKVTQSSRYLVKRTGEKVFLECVQDMDHENMFWYRQDPGLGLRLIYFSYDVKMKEKGDIPEGYSVSREKKERFSLILESASTNQTSMYLCASSVPGLVYSYNEQFFGPGTRLTVL.

The chain carries TRBV9 and TRBJ2-6; perhaps TRBD1 as D (6 bases). Trimming took off 4 bases at V and 0 bases at J, with 8 bases between the two ends. CDR1 and CDR2 from the germline V gene are SGDLS and YYNGEE. This CDR3 is built from 15 residues. The CDR3 protein is CASSHRVSGANVLTF. The CDR3 DNA sequence: TGTGCCAGCAGCCACAGGGTCTCTGGGGCCAACGTCCTGACTTTC.

The V and J genes are TRBV4-3 and TRBJ1-5, with a possible D match to TRBD1 (6 bases). CDR3 length: 15 amino acids. V lost 0 bases, J lost 6 bases, and 12 bases lay in between. Germline CDR1 is LGHNA and CDR2 is YSLEER. Written as DNA, the CDR3 is TGCGCCAGCAGCCAAGACAGGGGACGTCGTCAGCCCCAGCATTTT. Residues: CASSQDRGRRQPQHF.

This clonotype appeared a few times. The V gene is TRBV20-1, the J gene TRBJ2-1; 7 bases are a match to TRBD1. Germline CDR1 and CDR2: DFQATT and SNEGSKA (reference sequence). J gave up 10 bases and V 4 bases, and 13 bases lay outside the gene matches. The CDR3 has 14 amino acids. The DNA of the CDR3 is TGCAGTGCTACAAGACAGGGCTGGGTTGGGGAGCAGTTCTTC. Encoded protein: CSATRQGWVGEQFF.

The chain carries TRBV6-1 and TRBJ1-1, with D perhaps TRBD1 (5 bases). Germline loops: CDR1 MNHNS, CDR2 SASEGT. V was shortened by 6 bases and J by 5 bases, with 13 bases between the two germline ends. This CDR3 has 13 residues. The CDR3 reads CASSRGERTEAFF. The CDR3, as DNA: TGTGCCAGCAGCCGAGGGGAAAGAACTGAAGCTTTCTTT.

The table lists this clonotype with a count of one. This rearrangement joins TRBV7-9 to TRBJ2-3; TRBD1 aligns across 7 bases. Germline CDR1 is SEHNR and CDR2 is FQNEAQ (reference sequence). V shed 3 bases and J 1 base; nucleotides not matched to a gene: 4. The CDR3 is 15 amino acids. The CDR3 nucleotides are TGTGCCAGCAGCTTGCGAGGACAGGGCACAGATACGCAGTATTTT. It encodes CASSLRGQGTDTQYF.

The V and J genes are TRBV28 and TRBJ2-1; 7 nucleotides match TRBD1. Germline V lookup: CDR1 MDHEN, CDR2 SYDVKM. This CDR3 comprises 15 residues. J was trimmed by 3 bases and V by 6 bases; bases with no gene match: 8. The CDR3 nucleotides are TGTGCCAGCAGCCCCGGACAGGCCCTCTACAATGAGCAGTTCTTC. As protein: CASSPGQALYNEQFF.

The CDR3 loop is CASSHARGNEQYF. DNA of the CDR3: TGTGCCAGCAGCCATGCACGGGGTAACGAGCAGTACTTC. The chain carries TRBV7-7 and TRBJ2-7; maybe TRBD2 (5 bases). V was trimmed by 5 bases and J by 5 bases, leaving 13 bases between them. The CDR3 runs to 13 residues. Germline V gene sequence: CDR1 SSHAT, CDR2 FNYEAQ (reference sequence).

This clonotype was observed at least ten times. V is TRBV5-1 and J is TRBJ1-5; 10 bases are a match to TRBD1. The germline gives CDR1 SGHRS, CDR2 YFSETQ. This CDR3 region has 15 residues. V lost 3 bases to trimming and J lost 5 bases; unmatched junction nucleotides: 5. CDR3 sequence reads: CASSYGTGEDQPQHF. Here the CDR3 DNA reads TGCGCCAGCAGCTATGGGACAGGGGAAGATCAGCCCCAGCATTTT. The full variable domain, rest sourced from reference TRBV5-1 and TRBJ1-5, is KAGVTQTPRYLIKTRGQQVTLSCSPISGHRSVSWYQQTPGQGLQFLFEYFSETQRNKGNFPGRFSGRQFSNSRSEMNVSTLELGDSALYLCASSYGTGEDQPQHFGDGTRLSIL.

The sample holds a few counts of this clonotype. The V gene is TRBV11-2, the J gene TRBJ2-5; 13 nucleotides line up with TRBD2. This CDR3 is 16 amino acids long. The trim removed 4 bases at V and 1 base at J, leaving 3 bases unmatched. Germline loops: CDR1 SGHAT, CDR2 FQNNGV. CDR3 loop: CASSSGTSGVQETQYF. CDR3 sequence (DNA): TGTGCCAGCAGCTCAGGGACTAGCGGGGTCCAAGAGACCCAGTACTTC.

This clonotype was counted at least ten times. V is TRBV5-1 and J is TRBJ2-3; D remains ambiguous. The CDR3 contains 16 residues. The germline V gene has CDR1 SGHRS and CDR2 YFSETQ. Trimming left V 4 bases short and J 5 bases short, with 20 bases between. CDR3 in DNA: TGCGCCAGCAGCATGGGAAGAGGCAATTTACGAGATACGCAGTATTTT. Residues: CASSMGRGNLRDTQYF.

In this sample, this clonotype turned up a few times. V usage is TRBV7-9 and J usage is TRBJ1-2; D might be TRBD1 (5 bases). This CDR3 is 15 amino acids long. Germline CDR1 SEHNR, CDR2 FQNEAQ (reference sequence). V was trimmed by 2 bases and J by 4 bases, leaving 14 bases between them. The CDR3 loop is CASSLLFKGFYGYTF. The CDR3 nucleotides are TGTGCCAGCAGCTTACTCTTCAAGGGGTTCTATGGCTACACCTTC.

This chain joins TRBV24-1 and TRBJ1-1; D not certain. Germline CDR1 KGHDR, CDR2 SFDVKD. This CDR3 has 12 residues. Trimming pared 4 bases from V and 0 bases from J, leaving 2 bases between. This chain's CDR3 is CATSDLNTEAFF. The CDR3 DNA follows: TGTGCCACCAGTGACTTGAACACTGAAGCTTTCTTT.

This clonotype has only a few counts. The chain has TRBV11-2 and TRBJ1-1; D remains ambiguous. V was cut by 1 base and J by 4 bases, with 7 bases left in between. CDR1 and CDR2 from the germline V gene are SGHAT and FQNNGV. This CDR3 contains 13 residues. This CDR3 is CASSLGKSTEAFF. The CDR3 bases are TGTGCCAGCAGCTTAGGGAAATCCACTGAAGCTTTCTTT. The complete variable domain, with remaining parts taken from reference TRBV11-2 and TRBJ1-1, reads EAGVAQSPRYKIIEKRQSVAFWCNPISGHATLYWYQQILGQGPKLLIQFQNNGVVDDSQLPKDRFSAERLKGVDSTLKIQPAKLEDSAVYLCASSLGKSTEAFFGQGTRLTVV.

Many counts were recorded for this clonotype. The genes are TRBV24-1 and TRBJ2-1; 9 positions match TRBD2. Germline CDR1 is KGHDR and CDR2 is SFDVKD. The CDR3 covers 14 residues. With 9 bases clipped from V and 7 bases from J, the junction kept 9 bases outside the gene matches. CDR3 protein: CATQREEKRNEQFF. In DNA, the CDR3 is TGTGCCACCCAGCGGGAGGAGAAACGGAATGAGCAGTTCTTC.

V and J are TRBV3-1 and TRBJ2-7, with no clear D. The CDR3 is made up of 14 amino acids. V lost 4 bases and J 2 bases, leaving 12 bases between the germline ends. CDR1 is LGHDT and CDR2 is YNNKEL in the germline V gene (reference sequence). The DNA for the CDR3 is TGTGCCAGCAGCCCGCAGTCCGAGGCCTACGAGCAGTACTTC. Its translation is CASSPQSEAYEQYF.

This clonotype was detected only a few times. This chain joins TRBV6-2 or TRBV6-3 and TRBJ1-6, with D perhaps matching TRBD1 (5 bases). The CDR3 sequence is 17 residues long. V was pared by 0 bases and J by 4 bases, with 13 bases between. Germline V CDR1 and CDR2: MNHEY, SVGEGT. The CDR3 region has the DNA TGTGCCAGCAGTTACTCTAGATCGGGACGGTATAATTCACCCCTCCACTTT. Translated, it gives CASSYSRSGRYNSPLHF.

V is TRBV3-1 and J is TRBJ2-3, with D hard to call. The CDR3 runs 15 residues. The V end was cut by 4 bases, the J end by 0 bases, with 11 bases between. Looked up from germline, CDR1 is LGHDT and CDR2 is YNNKEL (reference sequence). CDR3 region: CASSPRVFSTDTQYF. The CDR3 coding sequence is TGTGCCAGCAGCCCTCGGGTCTTTAGCACAGATACGCAGTATTTT.

This clonotype was recorded at least ten times. The chain uses TRBV20-1 and TRBJ2-2; D gene ambiguous. CDR1 and CDR2 (germline): DFQATT, SNEGSKA (reference sequence). The V and J ends lost 8 bases and 0 bases respectively, with 10 bases between them. CDR3 length: 13 residues. The CDR3 is CSPSQSNTGELFF. The CDR3 coding sequence is TGCAGTCCAAGTCAATCGAACACCGGGGAGCTGTTTTTT.

Only a few counts were recorded for this clonotype. The gene calls are TRBV20-1 and TRBJ2-2, with D unresolved. This CDR3 has 13 residues. Germline V gives CDR1 DFQATT, CDR2 SNEGSKA (reference sequence). V was shortened by 2 bases and J by 4 bases, with 8 bases between the two germline ends. DNA for the CDR3: TGCAGTGCTAGATATGGGGTCACCGGGGAGCTGTTTTTT. It encodes CSARYGVTGELFF.

This sequence joins TRBV6-1 and TRBJ2-7, with D perhaps TRBD2 (6 bases). Germline V gene data show CDR1 as MNHNS and CDR2 as SASEGT. Trimming pared 3 bases from V and 4 bases from J, leaving 13 bases between. This CDR3 is built from 14 residues. CDR3 DNA: TGTGCCAGCAGTGAGTGGGAGCGGGTATACGAGCAGTACTTC. This gives the protein CASSEWERVYEQYF.

The chain uses TRBV7-8 and TRBJ2-7, with a weak D call TRBD1 (6 bases). Trimming took 5 bases from V and 1 from J, leaving 12 bases between them. The CDR3 length is 14 residues. The germline gives CDR1 SGHVS, CDR2 FQNEAQ. CDR3 nucleotide sequence: TGTGCCAGCAGCCGGTACAGGGATTCCTACGAGCAGTACTTC. Protein: CASSRYRDSYEQYF.

This clonotype has just a few counts. In nucleotides, the CDR3 is TGTGCCAGCAGTTTATTCGGGGGCAAATTCTCCGGGGCCAACGTCCTGACTTTC. This codes for CASSLFGGKFSGANVLTF. The chain uses TRBV27 and TRBJ2-6; D is possibly TRBD1 or TRBD2 (6 bases each). Germline V gives CDR1 MNHEY, CDR2 SMNVEV (reference sequence). The CDR3 consists of 18 residues. V lost 1 base and J lost 4, with 17 bases in between. The full variable domain, with the rest looked up from reference TRBV27 and TRBJ2-6, is EAQVTQNPRYLITVTGKKLTVTCSQNMNHEYMSWYRQDPGLGLRQIYYSMNVEVTDKGDVPEGYKVSRKEKRNFPLILESPSPNQTSLYFCASSLFGGKFSGANVLTFGAGSRLTVL.

V is TRBV3-1 and J is TRBJ2-1, with 13 positions matching TRBD2. Germline assignment: CDR1 LGHDT and CDR2 YNNKEL (reference sequence). Losses at the gene ends were 4 bases for V and 2 bases for J; bases not matched to a gene: 5. The CDR3 extends over 17 amino acids. The DNA of the CDR3 is TGTGCCAGCAGCCTGGAACTAGCGGGAGGGCCCTACAATGAGCAGTTCTTC. Its protein product is CASSLELAGGPYNEQFF.

A few counts support this clonotype. The chain combines TRBV21-1 with TRBJ2-1; the table names TRBD2, a call not compared with the DNA. TRBV21-1 is termed a pseudogene. The CDR3 has 15 residues. CDR3 DNA: TGTGCCAGCAGCAAAGTTCGACTAGCCTACAATGAGCAGTTCTTC. The encoded protein is CASSKVRLAYNEQFF.

This chain joins TRBV15 and TRBJ2-1, with D possibly matching TRBD1 (6 bases). Germline assignment: CDR1 LNHNV and CDR2 YYDKDF (reference sequence). The CDR3 covers 14 residues. Trimming took 0 bases from V and 15 from J, leaving 18 bases between them. The CDR3 DNA is TGTGCCACCAGCAGAGATAGGGGGAACATAGGTCCGTTCTTC. Translation: CATSRDRGNIGPFF.